This passage covers 17 T cell receptor beta chains from one sample sequenced in a study of blood T cell repertoires in COVID-19. Clones were sequenced by immunoSEQ multiplex PCR, and TCRdb holds only the in-frame ones, with some missing. Of about 210,000 clones listed, approximately 80% are singletons. The sequenced material came from PBMCs or T cells enriched from blood (not recorded which). These receptor sequences come from a woman aged 45-65 years with acute COVID-19.

The chain carries TRBV28 and TRBJ2-2; D unresolved. Germline V CDR1 and CDR2: MDHEN, SYDVKM. With 5 bases removed from V and 6 bases from J, the gap between germline ends came to 7 bases. This CDR3 comprises 12 residues. This chain's CDR3 is CASSLGPGELFF. The CDR3 DNA reads TGTGCCAGCAGTCTGGGCCCCGGGGAGCTGTTTTTT.

Worth noting for this clone: This CDR3 is also generated by other DNA sequences in the sample. The J gene is TRBJ2-7, the V gene TRBV18, with 7 bases aligning to TRBD2. The CDR3 has 13 amino acids. The junction had 3 bases not matched to a gene; V was cut back by 5 bases and J by 2 bases. Germline-derived CDR1 and CDR2 are KGHSH and LQKENI. The CDR3 protein is CASSSREAYEQYF. DNA for the CDR3: TGTGCCAGCTCATCCCGGGAGGCCTACGAGCAGTACTTC.

On this clone: A junction boundary mismatches the germline segment, possibly from a read error. The rearrangement uses TRBV7-8 and TRBJ2-3; TRBD2 aligns across 16 bases. The CDR3 has 20 amino acids. Germline CDR1 is SGHVS and CDR2 is FQNEAQ. This CDR3 is CASSPRGGLAGGPTTGTQYF. The CDR3 DNA follows: TGTGCCAGCAGCCCCCGGGGGGGACTAGCGGGGGGGCCTACCACAGGTACGCAGTATTTT. The complete variable domain, with remaining parts taken from reference TRBV7-8 and TRBJ2-3, reads GAGVSQSPRYKVAKRGQDVALRCDPISGHVSLFWYQQALGQGPEFLTYFQNEAQLDKSGLPSDRFFAERPEGSVSTLKIQRTQQEDSAVYLCASSPRGGLAGGPTTGTQYFGPGTRLTVL.

The chain employs TRBV5-4 and TRBJ2-7; no clear D. CDR3 length: 15 amino acids. The germline CDR1 and CDR2 sequences are SGHNT and YYREEE (reference sequence). Between the trimmed V and J ends, which lost 1 base and 2 bases, there was a span of 13 bases. The CDR3 loop is CASSLTHDSPYEQYF. The CDR3 DNA reads TGTGCCAGCAGCTTGACCCACGACTCACCCTACGAGCAGTACTTC.

This clone was counted only a few times. This chain joins TRBV18 and TRBJ2-7, with D tentatively TRBD1 (6 bases). Germline CDR1 reads KGHSH; CDR2 reads LQKENI. The V gene lost 6 bases and the J gene lost 0 bases, with 15 bases spanning the gap. CDR3 length: 15 amino acids. CDR3 region: CASSRTGMSSYEQYF. The CDR3 DNA follows: TGTGCCAGCTCCCGTACAGGGATGAGCTCCTACGAGCAGTACTTC.

J is TRBJ2-3 and V is TRBV6-5; perhaps TRBD1 as D (6 bases). The germline gives CDR1 MNHEY, CDR2 SVGAGI. The CDR3 length is 15 residues. Trimming pared 3 bases from V and 3 bases from J, leaving 13 bases between. CDR3 loop: CASSYSSGQTDTQYF. CDR3 DNA: TGTGCCAGCAGTTATTCGAGCGGACAGACAGATACGCAGTATTTT.

V gene TRBV3-1 (or the pseudogene TRBV3-2) combines with J gene TRBJ1-1, with a possible D match to TRBD1 (6 bases). The CDR3 covers 15 residues. Between the trimmed V and J ends, which lost 5 bases and 7 bases, there was a span of 20 bases. Per germline, CDR1 LGHDT and CDR2 YNNKEL (reference sequence). The CDR3 reads CASSARSGTKNEAFF. The CDR3 DNA reads as TGTGCCAGCAGCGCTAGATCCGGGACAAAGAATGAAGCTTTCTTT.

The gene calls are TRBV29-1 and TRBJ2-7; 9 bases align to TRBD1. V gave up 5 bases and J gave up 3 bases; unmatched junction bases: 2. Germline V gene sequence: CDR1 SQVTM, CDR2 ANQGSEA. The CDR3 is 12 residues long. The CDR3 region has the DNA TGCAGCGTTCGGGACAGGGTCTACGAGCAGTACTTC. Its translation is CSVRDRVYEQYF.

This chain joins TRBV28 and TRBJ2-2; 7 bases fit TRBD1. This CDR3 has 16 amino acids. V was clipped by 4 bases and J by 5 bases; unmatched bases: 10. Germline assignment: CDR1 MDHEN and CDR2 SYDVKM. The CDR3 here is CASSSPQGLRTGELFF. Here the CDR3 DNA reads TGTGCCAGCAGTTCCCCACAGGGGCTAAGGACCGGGGAGCTGTTTTTT.

The chain carries TRBV15 and TRBJ2-7, with TRBD1 matching 8 bases. Germline V CDR1 and CDR2: LNHNV, YYDKDF (reference sequence). Trimming cost V 0 bases and J 3 bases; bases outside gene matches: 1. The CDR3 length is 14 residues. The CDR3 DNA reads TGTGCCACCAGCAGAGACGGACAGGGCTACGAGCAGTACTTC. It encodes CATSRDGQGYEQYF.

This chain uses TRBV18 with TRBJ2-1, with D perhaps matching TRBD1 (6 bases). V lost 3 bases and J 1 base, leaving 10 bases between the germline ends. This CDR3 is 15 amino acids long. CDR1 is KGHSH and CDR2 is LQKENI in the germline V gene. The CDR3 sequence is CASSPLQGSYNEQFF. The CDR3 nucleotides read TGTGCCAGCTCACCCCTCCAGGGGTCCTACAATGAGCAGTTCTTC.

J is TRBJ1-5 and V is TRBV6-5; D uncertain. The CDR3 length is 15 residues. With 0 bases removed from V and 7 bases from J, the gap between germline ends came to 13 bases. The germline gives CDR1 MNHEY, CDR2 SVGAGI. The CDR3 bases are TGTGCCAGCAGTTACTCGACATTCGGGGAACAGCCCCAGCATTTT. Translating it yields CASSYSTFGEQPQHF.

The chain links TRBV6-2 or TRBV6-3 to TRBJ2-3; 9 bases line up with TRBD2. The CDR3 consists of 16 residues. V lost 7 bases, J lost 7 bases, and 15 bases stayed unmatched. Germline V gene lookup returns CDR1 MNHEY and CDR2 SVGEGT. DNA for the CDR3: TGTGCCAGCACCCCATCCGCGACTAGCGGTTTGAATACGCAGTATTTT. This sequence encodes CASTPSATSGLNTQYF.

The chain couples TRBV24-1 to TRBJ2-6; D may be TRBD1 (5 bases). The CDR3 extends over 17 amino acids. Germline assignment: CDR1 KGHDR and CDR2 SFDVKD. V was clipped by 5 bases and J by 0 bases, with 13 bases between them. The CDR3 nucleotides read TGTGCCACCAGTGCGACAGCACTACACTCTGGGGCCAACGTCCTGACTTTC. The encoded protein is CATSATALHSGANVLTF.

The chain has TRBV28 and TRBJ1-1, with TRBD1 identical over 7 bases. The CDR3 totals 14 residues. Trimming took 2 bases from V and 9 from J; bases not matched to a gene: 9. CDR1 MDHEN and CDR2 SYDVKM come from the germline V gene. As DNA, the CDR3 is TGTGCCAGCAGTTTAAGGGGGCTTCGGACTAAAGCTTTCTTT. It specifies CASSLRGLRTKAFF.

The chain joins TRBV28 to TRBJ2-7, with 12 nucleotides matching TRBD1. Germline trimming cut 7 bases from V and 5 bases from J; bases unmatched to any gene: 9. The CDR3 consists of 15 residues. Germline values: CDR1 MDHEN, CDR2 SYDVKM. CDR3 sequence: CASTLRGTGGDEQYF. The CDR3 DNA follows: TGTGCCAGCACCCTCCGCGGGACAGGGGGCGACGAGCAGTACTTC.

This clone was seen only once. The rearrangement links TRBV9 to TRBJ1-2; D is perhaps TRBD1 (6 bases). This CDR3 is 16 amino acids long. V was shortened by 3 bases and J by 4 bases, with 19 bases between the two germline ends. Per germline, CDR1 SGDLS and CDR2 YYNGEE. The CDR3 protein is CASSAFRDTFPYGYTF. The CDR3 bases are TGTGCCAGCAGCGCTTTCCGGGACACCTTCCCCTATGGCTACACCTTC.